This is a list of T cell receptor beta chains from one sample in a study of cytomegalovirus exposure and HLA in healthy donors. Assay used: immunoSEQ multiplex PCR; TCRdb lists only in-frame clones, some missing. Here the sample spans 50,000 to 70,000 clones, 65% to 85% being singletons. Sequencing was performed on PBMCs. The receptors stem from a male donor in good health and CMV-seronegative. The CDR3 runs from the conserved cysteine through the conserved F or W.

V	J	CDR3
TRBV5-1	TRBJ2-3	CASSSQTGGVADTQYF
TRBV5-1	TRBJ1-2	CASSLGGTGPNYGYTF
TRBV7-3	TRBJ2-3	CASSPLSGGTDTQYF
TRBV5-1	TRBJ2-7	CASSRLGQGEQYF
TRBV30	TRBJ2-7	CAWSLGLASSYEQYF
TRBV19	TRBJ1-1	CASSQQGGVEAFF
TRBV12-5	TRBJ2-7	CASGTGGEQYF
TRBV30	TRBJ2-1	CAWHWRGNEQFF
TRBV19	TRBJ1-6	CASSTRTVPNSPLHF
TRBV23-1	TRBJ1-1	CASTRAGGSTEAFF
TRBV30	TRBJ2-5	CAWLDRFETQYF
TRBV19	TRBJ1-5	CASTRGRQPQHF